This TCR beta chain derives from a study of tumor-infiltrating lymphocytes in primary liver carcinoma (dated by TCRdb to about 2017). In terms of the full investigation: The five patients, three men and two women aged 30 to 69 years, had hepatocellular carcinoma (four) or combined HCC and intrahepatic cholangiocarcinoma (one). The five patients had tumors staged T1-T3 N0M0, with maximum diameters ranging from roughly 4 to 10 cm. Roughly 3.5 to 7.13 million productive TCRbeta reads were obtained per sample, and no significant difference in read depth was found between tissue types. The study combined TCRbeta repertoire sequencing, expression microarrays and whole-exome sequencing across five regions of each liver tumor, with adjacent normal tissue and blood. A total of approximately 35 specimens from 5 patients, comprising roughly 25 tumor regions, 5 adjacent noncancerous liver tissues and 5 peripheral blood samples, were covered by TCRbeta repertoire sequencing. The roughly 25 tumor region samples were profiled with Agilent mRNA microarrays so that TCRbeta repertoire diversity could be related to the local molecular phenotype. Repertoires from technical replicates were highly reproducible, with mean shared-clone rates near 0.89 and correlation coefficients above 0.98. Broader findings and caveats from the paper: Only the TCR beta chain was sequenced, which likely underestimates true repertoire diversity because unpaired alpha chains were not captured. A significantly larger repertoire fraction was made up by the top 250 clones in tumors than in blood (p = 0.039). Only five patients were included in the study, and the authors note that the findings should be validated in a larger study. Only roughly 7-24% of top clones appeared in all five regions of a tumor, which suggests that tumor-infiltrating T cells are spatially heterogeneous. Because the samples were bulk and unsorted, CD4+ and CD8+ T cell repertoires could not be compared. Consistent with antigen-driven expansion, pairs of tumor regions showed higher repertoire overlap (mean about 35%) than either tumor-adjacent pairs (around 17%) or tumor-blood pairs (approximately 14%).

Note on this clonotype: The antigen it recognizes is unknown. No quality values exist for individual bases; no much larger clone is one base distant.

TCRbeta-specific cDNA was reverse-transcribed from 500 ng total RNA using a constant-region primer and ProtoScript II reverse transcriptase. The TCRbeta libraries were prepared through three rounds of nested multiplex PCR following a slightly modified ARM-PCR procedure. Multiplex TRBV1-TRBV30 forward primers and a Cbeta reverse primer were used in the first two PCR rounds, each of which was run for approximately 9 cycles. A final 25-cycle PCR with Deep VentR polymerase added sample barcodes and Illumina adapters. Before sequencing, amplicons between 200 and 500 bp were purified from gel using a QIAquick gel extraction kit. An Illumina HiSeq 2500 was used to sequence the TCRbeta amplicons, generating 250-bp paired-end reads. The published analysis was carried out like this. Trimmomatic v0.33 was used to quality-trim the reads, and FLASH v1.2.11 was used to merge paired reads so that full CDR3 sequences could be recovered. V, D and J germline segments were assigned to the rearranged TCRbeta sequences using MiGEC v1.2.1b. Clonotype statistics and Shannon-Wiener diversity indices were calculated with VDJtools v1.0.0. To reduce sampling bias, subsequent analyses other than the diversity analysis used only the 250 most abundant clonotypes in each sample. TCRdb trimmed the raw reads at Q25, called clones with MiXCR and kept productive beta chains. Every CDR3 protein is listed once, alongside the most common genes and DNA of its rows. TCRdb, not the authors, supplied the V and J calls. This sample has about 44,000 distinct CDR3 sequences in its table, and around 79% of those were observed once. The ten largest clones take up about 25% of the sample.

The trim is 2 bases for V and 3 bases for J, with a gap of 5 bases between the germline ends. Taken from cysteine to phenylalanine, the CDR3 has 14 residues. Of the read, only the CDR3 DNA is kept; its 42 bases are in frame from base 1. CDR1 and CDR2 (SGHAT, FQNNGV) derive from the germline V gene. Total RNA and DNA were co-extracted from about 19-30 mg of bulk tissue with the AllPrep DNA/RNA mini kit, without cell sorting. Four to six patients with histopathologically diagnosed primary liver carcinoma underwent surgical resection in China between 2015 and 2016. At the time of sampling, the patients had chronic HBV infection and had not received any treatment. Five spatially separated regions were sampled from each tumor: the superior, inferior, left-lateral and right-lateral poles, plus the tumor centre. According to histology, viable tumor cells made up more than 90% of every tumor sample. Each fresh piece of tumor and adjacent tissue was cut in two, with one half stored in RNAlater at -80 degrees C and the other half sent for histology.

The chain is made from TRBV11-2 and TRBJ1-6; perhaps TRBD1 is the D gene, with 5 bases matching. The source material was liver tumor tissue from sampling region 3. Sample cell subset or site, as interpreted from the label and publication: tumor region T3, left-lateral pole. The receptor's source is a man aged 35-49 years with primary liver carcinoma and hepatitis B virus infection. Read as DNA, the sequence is TGTGCCAGCAGCTTACAGGGCTATAATTCACCCCTCCACTTT. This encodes CASSLQGYNSPLHF.